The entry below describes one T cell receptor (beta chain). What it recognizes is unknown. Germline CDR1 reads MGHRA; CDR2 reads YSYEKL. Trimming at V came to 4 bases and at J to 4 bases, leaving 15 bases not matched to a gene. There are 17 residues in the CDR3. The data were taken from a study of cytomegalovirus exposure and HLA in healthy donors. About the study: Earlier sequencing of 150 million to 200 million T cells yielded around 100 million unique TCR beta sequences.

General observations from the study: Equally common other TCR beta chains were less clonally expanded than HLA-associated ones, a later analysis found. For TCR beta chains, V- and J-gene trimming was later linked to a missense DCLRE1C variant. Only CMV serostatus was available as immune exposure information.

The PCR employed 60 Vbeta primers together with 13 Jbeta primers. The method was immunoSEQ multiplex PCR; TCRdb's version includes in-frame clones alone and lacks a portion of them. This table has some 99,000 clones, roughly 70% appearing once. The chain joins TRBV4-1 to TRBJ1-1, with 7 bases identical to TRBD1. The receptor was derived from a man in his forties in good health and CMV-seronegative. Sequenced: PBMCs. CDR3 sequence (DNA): TGCGCCAGCAGCCCCCTTCCCTCTGGGCAGGGGGGCACTGAAGCTTTCTTT. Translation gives CASSPLPSGQGGTEAFF.